These 10 T cell receptor beta chains share one sample of origin, sequenced in a study of vaccination and CD4 T cells after COVID-19. Antigen specificity for these receptors is unknown. Oncomine TCR Beta short-read sequencing was applied to DNA from cultured CD4+ T cells. TCRdb fed the PCR reads into MiXCR, producing one record per CDR3 protein. The sample lists approximately 15,000 distinct CDR3 sequences; about 45% were seen once. Regarding time point: late sampling 161 to 241 days after vaccination in a few convalescent patients. Treatment denoted: roughly ten-day PBMC culture with coronavirus spike peptide pools or control peptides (ViraFEST assay). This specimen was CD4+ T cells from blood, cultured in vitro, taken about 7 months after SARS-CoV-2 vaccination. Every receptor here comes from a human donor who had recovered from COVID-19.

The gene calls are TRBV7-8 and TRBJ2-5, with a tentative D call TRBD2 (6 bases). Between the trimmed V and J ends, which lost 1 base and 4 bases, there was a span of 10 bases. CDR1 is SGHVS, CDR2 FQNEAQ, per germline. The CDR3 has 14 amino acids. The CDR3 protein is CASSLGGVGETQYF. For the CDR3, the DNA is TGTGCCAGCAGCTTAGGGGGGGTAGGAGAGACCCAGTACTTC. The full variable domain, rest sourced from reference TRBV7-8 and TRBJ2-5, is GAGVSQSPRYKVAKRGQDVALRCDPISGHVSLFWYQQALGQGPEFLTYFQNEAQLDKSGLPSDRFFAERPEGSVSTLKIQRTQQEDSAVYLCASSLGGVGETQYFGPGTRLLVL.

The genes are TRBV27 and TRBJ2-7, with 8 positions matching TRBD1. The CDR3 totals 15 residues. The junction had 8 bases not matched to a gene; V was cut back by 6 bases and J by 1 base. CDR1 and CDR2 from the germline V gene are MNHEY and SMNVEV (reference sequence). Here the CDR3 DNA reads TGTGCCAGCAGGGCCCAGGACAGGGCTTCCTACGAGCAGTACTTC. It encodes CASRAQDRASYEQYF.

V gene TRBV20-1 combines with J gene TRBJ2-7; tentative D call: TRBD1 (5 bases). Germline V gives CDR1 DFQATT, CDR2 SNEGSKA (reference sequence). The CDR3 contains 13 residues. Trimming removed 3 bases from V and 5 bases from J, with 14 bases in between. The CDR3 loop reads CSARWQGRDEQYF. CDR3 DNA sequence: TGCAGTGCTAGGTGGCAGGGTAGAGACGAGCAGTACTTC.

The rearrangement uses TRBV12-3 or TRBV12-4 and TRBJ1-1; a weak D match, TRBD1 (5 bases). The V gene lost 6 bases and the J gene lost 7 bases, with 24 bases spanning the gap. The CDR3 totals 16 residues. The CDR3 loop reads CASSPWAGRELGEAFF. DNA of the CDR3: TGTGCCAGCAGCCCTTGGGCAGGGAGGGAGTTGGGTGAAGCTTTCTTT.

V and J are TRBV20-1 and TRBJ2-1, with 10 bases identical to TRBD2. The CDR3 length is 14 residues. J gave up 5 bases and V 4 bases, and 5 bases lay outside the gene matches. In germline, CDR1 is DFQATT, CDR2 SNEGSKA (reference sequence). The CDR3 loop reads CSANLGLADNEQFF. The CDR3, as DNA: TGCAGTGCTAACTTAGGACTAGCGGACAATGAGCAGTTCTTC.

V is TRBV7-9 and J is TRBJ1-2; maybe TRBD1 (6 bases). The CDR3 contains 14 residues. CDR1 is SEHNR, CDR2 FQNEAQ, per germline (reference sequence). V was cut by 2 bases and J by 2 bases, with 9 bases left in between. The DNA of the CDR3 is TGTGCCAGCAGCTTAAAGGGGGAGAACTATGGCTACACCTTC. Translated, it gives CASSLKGENYGYTF.

The chain recombines TRBV7-9 with TRBJ1-1; D not resolved. Germline-derived CDR1 and CDR2 are SEHNR and FQNEAQ (reference sequence). Deletions cut 8 bases from V and 7 bases from J, with 20 bases between. The CDR3 sequence is 14 residues long. The CDR3 loop reads CASDSITIGSEAFF. In DNA form, the CDR3 reads TGTGCCAGCGACTCTATCACCATCGGGAGTGAAGCTTTCTTT.

DNA of the CDR3: TGTGCCAGCAGCTTAGACGGCGGGAGGGCCTTGAGGCAGTTCTTC. Its protein is CASSLDGGRALRQFF. V usage is TRBV7-8 and J usage is TRBJ2-1; 9 bases match TRBD2. CDR3 size: 15 residues. Germline CDR1 SGHVS, CDR2 FQNEAQ. J was trimmed by 12 bases and V by 1 base; bases with no gene match: 10.

The sample holds a few counts of this clonotype. This chain connects TRBV18 to TRBJ2-5, with D perhaps matching TRBD1 (6 bases). CDR1 and CDR2 (germline): KGHSH, LQKENI. The CDR3 contains 13 residues. V was pared by 3 bases and J by 5 bases, with 10 bases between. The DNA of the CDR3 is TGTGCCAGCTCACCTAGGGGGAGCGAGACCCAGTACTTC. This translates into CASSPRGSETQYF.

This clonotype came up once. This chain connects TRBV15 to TRBJ2-1; 10 bases agree with TRBD2. V was clipped by 1 base and J by 7 bases; unmatched bases: 10. Germline V gene sequence: CDR1 LNHNV, CDR2 YYDKDF (reference sequence). The CDR3 totals 17 residues. CDR3 in DNA: TGTGCCACCAGCAGAGCGCTCCTAGCGGGAGAGGGGAATGAGCAGTTCTTC. Its protein product is CATSRALLAGEGNEQFF.